This TCR beta chain was identified in a study of blood T cell repertoires in COVID-19 (dated by TCRdb to the early 2020s). Regarding the study in general: The collaborator samples originated in the United States, Italy and Spain and spanned the acute and convalescent phases of COVID-19. The prospective study material was composed of cDNA or gDNA derived from T cells, B-cell-depleted T cells, or PBMCs. The dataset comprised deeply sampled blood TCRbeta repertoires from subjects exposed to, actively infected with, or recovered from COVID-19. The repertoires were released in a freely available public database meant as a resource for research on the immune response to SARS-CoV-2. The samples were drawn from two sources: the first 160 participants of the ongoing ImmuneRACE study, and over 950 subjects contributed by 6 global collaborators. A de-identified subject ID, COVID-19 status, age in years and sex were almost always included in the sample metadata. Where available, HLA class I and class II types were obtained from metadata supplied by the sample provider rather than from assay-based typing. Study-level results and caveats: The quantity of clinical and demographic metadata differed by source and by participant and was supplied without curation.

Germline trimming amounts to 4 bases on V and 6 bases on J, with 12 as the count of junction bases outside the gene matches. Inclusive of the bounding cysteine and phenylalanine, the CDR3 is 16 residues long. The only DNA kept is the CDR3, 48 bases in frame from the first base. For this clone: Its antigen specificity is not known. The sample holds no much larger clone one base away, and base qualities are not on file.

TCRbeta CDR3 regions were amplified from genomic DNA using the immunoSEQ Assay, a bias-controlled multiplex PCR. Per the original workflow: Within the assay, amplification of reference gene primers was used to estimate how many nucleated cells each sample contained. Sequence reads were collapsed and filtered to measure the absolute abundance of every unique TCRbeta CDR3 rearrangement. For each sample, productive Simpson clonality was calculated as the square root of Simpson's diversity index across productive rearrangements. The table was pulled from immuneACCESS by TCRdb, which kept in-frame rearrangements only. Such tables lose some clones; where checked, under half of the loss comes from unresolved V genes, and the rest has no known cause. The DNA was the basis for D and trimming; V, J and clone size are from that table. This sample has around 200,000 clones in its table, and 75% to 90% of those were observed once. Jointly, the top ten make up 6.2% of the sample.

Participants in the prospective study were enrolled through a virtual design, were aged 18 to 89 years, and lived in approximately 24 United States geographic areas. Cohort assignment in the prospective study relied on participant-reported clinical history from a screening survey and a study questionnaire. Recovered participants in ImmuneRACE Cohort 3 were defined by two consecutive negative NP/OP PCR tests, clearance by a healthcare professional, or resolution of symptoms. In the prospective study, whole blood, serum and a nasopharyngeal or oropharyngeal swab were collected from each participant by mobile phlebotomists. Participants in the prospective study had the option to provide additional blood draws and questionnaires over an approximately two-month period. Before DNA extraction, blood samples from the prospective study were shipped at room temperature or frozen.

The rearranged segments are TRBV5-3 and TRBJ2-1; TRBD1 matches 8 bases in the middle. TRBV5-3 falls under the ORF class, with uncertain function. Input material: PBMCs or T cells enriched from blood (not recorded which). This TCR came from a middle-aged man who had recovered from COVID-19. This receptor carries the CDR3 CARSPPGTGIRNEQFF. The sequenced DNA is TGTGCCAGAAGCCCTCCCGGGACAGGTATCCGCAATGAGCAGTTCTTC.